The next 18 T cell receptor beta chains were all read from a single sample in a study of Ad26.COV2.S vaccination and SARS-CoV-2 variants. TCRdb's table, derived via immunoSEQ multiplex PCR, lists solely in-frame clones and lacks some. The sample has some 450,000 clones, less than 95% seen once. Treatment denoted: roughly 19 received Ad26.COV2.S at low or high dose, single or two shots; about five received placebo; per-sample allocation not given. Collection of the samples took place on day 63 after the first injection of vaccine or placebo. The specimen was peripheral blood, collected in a trial of Ad26.COV2.S vaccine versus placebo. These receptors all stem from a person aged 18-65 years who received the Ad26.COV2.S COVID-19 vaccine or a placebo.

V and J are TRBV20-1 and TRBJ2-7, with D possibly matching TRBD2 (6 bases). V was trimmed by 3 bases and J by 0 bases, leaving 12 bases between them. The CDR3 consists of 14 residues. The germline V gene has CDR1 DFQATT and CDR2 SNEGSKA (reference sequence). CDR3 region: CSASELARSYEQYF. CDR3 sequence (DNA): TGCAGTGCTAGTGAACTAGCACGCTCCTACGAGCAGTACTTC.

The gene calls are TRBV15 and TRBJ2-5, with a possible D match to TRBD1 (5 bases). This CDR3 is built from 16 residues. The ends were cut back, 0 bases at V and 5 bases at J, with 16 bases in the middle. The V gene's germline CDR1 is LNHNV and CDR2 YYDKDF (reference sequence). The CDR3 spells CATSRDPLTVRETQYF. CDR3 in DNA: TGTGCCACCAGCAGAGATCCCCTGACAGTCCGGGAGACCCAGTACTTC.

This chain joins TRBV28 and TRBJ2-7; TRBD1 is a possible D gene (6 bases). This CDR3 is built from 16 residues. Between the trimmed V and J ends, which lost 2 bases and 0 bases, there was a span of 14 bases. Looked up from germline, CDR1 is MDHEN and CDR2 is SYDVKM. The CDR3 region is CASSLRLGDNSYEQYF. The DNA for the CDR3 is TGTGCCAGCAGTTTAAGATTGGGGGACAACTCCTACGAGCAGTACTTC.

The genes are TRBV11-2 and TRBJ2-5, with 9 nucleotides matching TRBD1. Trimming removed 6 bases from V and 5 bases from J; junction bases left unmatched: 10. The CDR3 extends over 15 amino acids. Germline CDR1 reads SGHAT; CDR2 reads FQNNGV. DNA for the CDR3: TGTGCCAGCAGGTCATTACAGGGGGCCGGGGAGACCCAGTACTTC. Translating it yields CASRSLQGAGETQYF. Filled out from reference TRBV11-2 and TRBJ2-5, the complete variable domain reads EAGVAQSPRYKIIEKRQSVAFWCNPISGHATLYWYQQILGQGPKLLIQFQNNGVVDDSQLPKDRFSAERLKGVDSTLKIQPAKLEDSAVYLCASRSLQGAGETQYFGPGTRLLVL.

This chain joins TRBV19 and TRBJ2-7, with TRBD2 matching 10 bases. V gave up 5 bases and J gave up 5 bases; unmatched junction bases: 6. The CDR3 is 14 amino acids. The germline CDR1 and CDR2 sequences are LNHDA and SQIVND (reference sequence). The CDR3 DNA sequence: TGTGCCAGTAGTGTAGCGGGAGGTTCTAACGAGCAGTACTTC. Protein: CASSVAGGSNEQYF.

The chain recombines TRBV11-3 with TRBJ2-2; D is unclear. Per the germline V gene, CDR1 is SGHNT and CDR2 is YENEEA. Trimming took 2 bases from V and 3 from J, leaving 7 bases between them. The CDR3 extends over 14 amino acids. The CDR3 sequence: CASSLNSYTGELFF. The CDR3 DNA is TGTGCCAGCAGCTTAAACAGCTACACCGGGGAGCTGTTTTTT.

V gene TRBV11-3 combines with J gene TRBJ2-1; D ambiguous. Germline V gene data show CDR1 as SGHNT and CDR2 as YENEEA. V lost 0 bases and J lost 10, with 13 bases in between. The CDR3 length is 14 residues. CDR3 sequence reads: CASSLEGRLGEQFF. CDR3 coding DNA: TGTGCCAGCAGCTTAGAAGGCAGGTTGGGAGAGCAGTTCTTC.

CDR3 amino acids: CSVEYLGGHGYTF. In DNA, the CDR3 is TGCAGCGTTGAATATTTGGGGGGCCATGGCTACACCTTC. The chain is built from TRBV29-1 and TRBJ1-2, with TRBD1 as a possible D gene (6 bases). This CDR3 spans 13 amino acids. The V gene lost 2 bases and the J gene lost 6 bases, with 13 bases spanning the gap. The germline V gene has CDR1 SQVTM and CDR2 ANQGSEA.

The V call is TRBV9, the J call TRBJ2-7; 7 nucleotides line up with TRBD1. CDR3 length equals 15 residues. Germline CDR1 is SGDLS and CDR2 is YYNGEE. V lost 0 bases, J lost 2 bases, and 5 bases stayed unmatched. This CDR3 is CASSVGPGGTYEQYF. The DNA of the CDR3 is TGTGCCAGCAGCGTAGGGCCAGGGGGTACCTACGAGCAGTACTTC.

The rearrangement links TRBV2 to TRBJ2-5; tentative D call: TRBD2 (6 bases). V lost 10 bases to trimming and J lost 5 bases, with 20 bases between them. The germline V gene has CDR1 SNHLY and CDR2 FYNNEI. The CDR3 has 14 residues. CDR3 residues: CATERGGAGETQYF. The CDR3 DNA reads as TGTGCCACCGAACGGGGTGGGGCGGGGGAGACCCAGTACTTC. The full variable domain, rest sourced from reference TRBV2 and TRBJ2-5, is EPEVTQTPSHQVTQMGQEVILRCVPISNHLYFYWYRQILGQKVEFLVSFYNNEISEKSEIFDDQFSVERPDGSNFTLKIRSTKLEDSAMYFCATERGGAGETQYFGPGTRLLVL.

The V call is TRBV27, the J call TRBJ2-1; 8 positions match TRBD2. Germline V gene data show CDR1 as MNHEY and CDR2 as SMNVEV (reference sequence). Trimming at V came to 6 bases and at J to 7 bases, leaving 11 bases not matched to a gene. The CDR3 has 15 amino acids. The CDR3: CASSPGLGYGNEQFF. In DNA form, the CDR3 reads TGTGCCAGCAGCCCGGGACTAGGGTATGGTAATGAGCAGTTCTTC.

The chain has TRBV28 and TRBJ1-5; D not certain. Germline V gene data show CDR1 as MDHEN and CDR2 as SYDVKM. V was cut by 5 bases and J by 4 bases, with 9 bases left in between. The CDR3 is made up of 13 amino acids. The CDR3, as DNA: TGTGCCAGCAGTATGTCGGTGAATCAGCCCCAGCATTTT. It specifies CASSMSVNQPQHF.

For this clone: The same CDR3 can be traced to other DNA sequences in this sample. The genes are TRBV28 and TRBJ2-3; D uncertain. CDR1 and CDR2 from the germline V gene are MDHEN and SYDVKM. The CDR3 covers 10 residues. V was shortened by 3 bases and J by 6 bases, with 1 base between the two germline ends. DNA of the CDR3: TGTGCCAGCAGTTTGGATACGCAGTATTTT. This translates into CASSLDTQYF.

This sequence joins TRBV5-1 and TRBJ2-1; 8 bases are a match to TRBD2. V shed 0 bases and J 9 bases; nucleotides not matched to a gene: 5. Germline V gene data show CDR1 as SGHRS and CDR2 as YFSETQ. The CDR3 is made up of 14 amino acids. CDR3 in DNA: TGCGCCAGCAGCTTGGCAGCGGGAGTGGGTGAGCAGTTCTTC. The encoded protein is CASSLAAGVGEQFF.

J is TRBJ2-7 and V is TRBV7-6; D remains unclear. The CDR3 consists of 14 residues. Trimming pared 2 bases from V and 0 bases from J, leaving 8 bases between. The germline V gene encodes CDR1 SGHVS and CDR2 FNYEAQ. The CDR3, as DNA: TGTGCCAGCAGCTTACAACATAGCTCCTACGAGCAGTACTTC. It encodes CASSLQHSSYEQYF. Filled out from reference TRBV7-6 and TRBJ2-7, the complete variable domain reads GAGVSQSPRYKVTKRGQDVALRCDPISGHVSLYWYRQALGQGPEFLTYFNYEAQQDKSGLPNDRFSAERPEGSISTLTIQRTEQRDSAMYRCASSLQHSSYEQYFGPGTRLTVT.

The gene calls are TRBV7-2 and TRBJ2-3; D is uncertain. The V gene's germline CDR1 is SGHTA and CDR2 FQGNSA. The CDR3 consists of 14 residues. V dropped 3 bases and J dropped 0 bases, with 7 bases sitting between them. CDR3 sequence (DNA): TGTGCCAGCAGCTTGCGCGGAAGCACAGATACGCAGTATTTT. It encodes CASSLRGSTDTQYF.

The chain couples TRBV30 to TRBJ2-2, with D unclear. Germline V CDR1 and CDR2: GTSNPN, SVGIG (reference sequence). Trimming left V 2 bases short and J 3 bases short, with 7 bases between. The CDR3 length is 13 residues. Here the CDR3 reads CAWSRLDTGELFF. CDR3 in DNA: TGTGCCTGGAGTAGGCTCGACACCGGGGAGCTGTTTTTT.

CDR3 nucleotides: TGTGCCAGCAGTTTCGGGGGCCTCGGGACCCAGTACTTC. Translation gives CASSFGGLGTQYF. This rearrangement joins TRBV28 to TRBJ2-5; the D gene could be TRBD1 or TRBD2 (6 bases each). This CDR3 is built from 13 residues. The V and J ends lost 3 bases and 7 bases respectively, with 12 bases between them. Per the germline V gene, CDR1 is MDHEN and CDR2 is SYDVKM. The full variable domain, in which reference TRBV28 and TRBJ2-5 provide the parts outside the CDR3, is DVKVTQSSRYLVKRTGEKVFLECVQDMDHENMFWYRQDPGLGLRLIYFSYDVKMKEKGDIPEGYSVSREKKERFSLILESASTNQTSMYLCASSFGGLGTQYFGPGTRLLVL.